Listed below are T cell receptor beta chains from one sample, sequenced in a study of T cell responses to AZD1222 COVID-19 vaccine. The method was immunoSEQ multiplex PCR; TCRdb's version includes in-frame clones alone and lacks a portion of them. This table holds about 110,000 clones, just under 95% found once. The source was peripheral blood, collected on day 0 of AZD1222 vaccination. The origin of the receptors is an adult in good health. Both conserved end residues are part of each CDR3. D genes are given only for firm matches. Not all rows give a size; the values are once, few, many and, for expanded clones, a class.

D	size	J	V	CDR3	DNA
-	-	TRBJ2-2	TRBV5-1	CASSLSRWDAGELFF	TGCGCCAGCAGCTTGTCTCGGTGGGACGCCGGGGAGCTGTTTTTT
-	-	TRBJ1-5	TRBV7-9	CASSRGGNQPQHF	TGTGCCAGCAGTCGAGGGGGCAATCAGCCCCAGCATTTT
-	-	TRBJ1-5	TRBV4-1	CASSSRQANQPQHF	TGCGCCAGCAGCTCCCGACAGGCTAATCAGCCCCAGCATTTT
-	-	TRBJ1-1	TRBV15	CATSRDHAVGDTEAFF	TGTGCCACCAGCAGAGATCATGCAGTAGGTGACACTGAAGCTTTCTTT
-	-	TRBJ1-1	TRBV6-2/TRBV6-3	CASSYRDTLPFEAFF	TGTGCCAGCAGTTACCGGGATACATTACCCTTTGAAGCTTTCTTT
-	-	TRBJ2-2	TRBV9	CASSFRQANTGELFF	TGTGCCAGCAGCTTCAGACAGGCGAACACCGGGGAGCTGTTTTTT
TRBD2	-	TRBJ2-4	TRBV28	CASSTRHSGRNIQYF	TGTGCCAGCAGTACCCGCCACAGCGGGAGGAACATTCAGTACTTC
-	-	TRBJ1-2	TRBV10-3	CAISETGDYGYTF	TGTGCCATCAGTGAGACGGGGGACTATGGCTACACCTTC
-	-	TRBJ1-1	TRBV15	CATSRDRGGTEAFF	TGTGCCACCAGCAGAGATAGAGGGGGCACTGAAGCTTTCTTT
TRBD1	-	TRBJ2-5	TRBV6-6	CASSQDRGLETQYF	TGTGCCAGCAGTCAGGACAGGGGGCTGGAGACCCAGTACTTC
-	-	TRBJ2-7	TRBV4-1	CASSQERAPTYEQYF	TGCGCCAGCAGCCAAGAGCGGGCCCCGACCTACGAGCAGTACTTC
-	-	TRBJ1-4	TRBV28	CASIPTTTNEKLFF	TGTGCCAGCATTCCTACGACAACTAATGAAAAACTGTTTTTT
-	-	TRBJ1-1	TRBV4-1	CASSQDWPGFTEAFF	TGCGCCAGCAGCCAAGACTGGCCAGGCTTCACTGAAGCTTTCTTT
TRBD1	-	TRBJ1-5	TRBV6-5	CASSRQGLSNQPQHF	TGTGCCAGCAGTCGACAGGGTCTGAGCAATCAGCCCCAGCATTTT
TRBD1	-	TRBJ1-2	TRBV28	CASQGVRGYTF	TGTGCCAGCCAGGGGGTAAGGGGCTACACCTTC
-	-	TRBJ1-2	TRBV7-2	CASSLEAGYGYTF	TGTGCCAGCAGCCTAGAGGCAGGGTATGGCTACACCTTC
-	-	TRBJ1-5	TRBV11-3	CASSSGPKSRNQPQHF	TGTGCCAGCAGCTCCGGGCCCAAATCTAGAAATCAGCCCCAGCATTTT
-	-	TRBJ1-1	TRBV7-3	CASSLSGRGTEAFF	TGTGCCAGCTCTTTGAGCGGGAGGGGGACTGAAGCTTTCTTT
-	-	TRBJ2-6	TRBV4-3	CASSQAGQITGANVLTF	TGCGCCAGCAGCCAAGCGGGTCAGATAACTGGGGCCAACGTCCTGACTTTC
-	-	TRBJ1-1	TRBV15	CATSRDRALEAFF	TGTGCCACCAGCAGAGATCGGGCACTCGAAGCTTTCTTT
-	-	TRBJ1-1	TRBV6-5	CASGERGTEAFF	TGTGCCAGTGGGGAACGCGGCACTGAAGCTTTCTTT
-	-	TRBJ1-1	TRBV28	CASSLSHLKAFF	TGTGCCAGCAGTTTATCACACCTTAAAGCTTTCTTT
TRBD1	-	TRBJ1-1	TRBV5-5	CASSSSRTGVEAFF	TGTGCCAGCAGCTCCTCCAGGACAGGGGTTGAAGCTTTCTTT
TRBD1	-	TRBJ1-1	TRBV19	CASSQLLHWTGRGTEAFF	TGTGCCAGTAGTCAACTCCTGCATTGGACAGGCCGGGGCACTGAAGCTTTCTTT
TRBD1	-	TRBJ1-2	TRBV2	CARGQDVNYGYTF	TGTGCCAGGGGACAGGACGTTAACTATGGCTACACCTTC
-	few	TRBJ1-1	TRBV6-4	CASSDSDLGRAFF	TGTGCCAGCAGTGACTCCGACCTCGGGAGGGCTTTCTTT
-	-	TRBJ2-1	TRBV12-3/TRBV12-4	CASSFHTGGAVF	TGTGCCAGCAGTTTCCATACAGGGGGGGCGGTCTTC
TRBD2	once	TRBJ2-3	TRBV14	CASSQKNTGTSGRSKDTQYF	TGTGCCAGCAGCCAAAAAAACACCGGGACTAGCGGGAGATCTAAAGATACGCAGTATTTT
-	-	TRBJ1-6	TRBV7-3	CASSRVGPGDNSPLHF	TGTGCCAGCAGCAGGGTGGGACCAGGGGATAATTCACCCCTCCACTTT
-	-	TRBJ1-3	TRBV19	CASSRESTGNTIYF	TGTGCCAGTAGTCGGGAAAGCACAGGAAACACCATATATTTT
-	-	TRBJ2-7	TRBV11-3	CASSLNSLSYEQYF	TGTGCCAGCAGCTTAAACAGCCTCTCCTACGAGCAGTACTTC